The 8 T cell receptor beta chains listed next were all sequenced from one sample in a study of T-cell memory formation after mild COVID-19. Each CDR3 protein is one row after TCRdb ran MiXCR on the 5' RACE reads. The sample shows 350,000 to 400,000 distinct CDR3 sequences, roughly 21% of them seen only once. The sample was PBMCs or a T cell subset sorted from them (not recorded which). The receptors derive from an adult woman who had mild COVID-19 (a few samples of this study predate the infection). Cell type and time point are not known.

This clonotype occurred a few times. The J gene is TRBJ2-1, the V gene TRBV9; no definite D call. This CDR3 comprises 14 residues. The germline V and J ends were trimmed by 0 bases and 9 bases, with 13 bases remaining between them. From germline, CDR1 is SGDLS and CDR2 YYNGEE. The CDR3 DNA sequence: TGTGCCAGCAGCGTAGATCCGGGTCTACGTGAGCAGTTCTTC. Translated: CASSVDPGLREQFF.

This clonotype was seen many times. V is TRBV7-2 and J is TRBJ2-1; the D call may be TRBD1 or TRBD2 (6 bases each). This CDR3 region has 17 residues. Trimming stripped 5 bases from V and 9 bases from J, with 26 bases between. CDR1 is SGHTA, CDR2 FQGNSA, per germline. The CDR3 bases are TGTGCCAGCAGCCCCTACTCGACTAGGGGTGTACAGGGTGAGCAGTTCTTC. It yields the protein CASSPYSTRGVQGEQFF.

This clonotype was detected only a few times. The rearrangement links TRBV7-2 to TRBJ1-1, with D perhaps matching TRBD1 (5 bases). CDR1 SGHTA and CDR2 FQGNSA come from the germline V gene. Trimming took 7 bases from V and 1 from J, leaving 19 bases between them. This CDR3 comprises 16 residues. CDR3 protein: CASTLGGVPGNTEAFF. CDR3 nucleotide sequence: TGTGCCAGCACCTTGGGGGGAGTCCCGGGGAACACTGAAGCTTTCTTT.

The table lists this clonotype with a few counts. The chain couples TRBV10-3 to TRBJ1-2; 9 nucleotides align to TRBD1. J gave up 7 bases and V 6 bases, and 12 bases lay outside the gene matches. This CDR3 has 15 amino acids. The germline CDR1 and CDR2 sequences are ENHRY and SYGVKD. CDR3 nucleotides: TGTGCCATCAGCACCACAGGGGGCCTGGAAGGTGGCTACACCTTC. Translating gives CAISTTGGLEGGYTF.

The chain combines TRBV15 with TRBJ2-1; 7 bases map to TRBD1. CDR1 and CDR2 from the germline V gene are LNHNV and YYDKDF (reference sequence). J gave up 0 bases and V 1 base, and 0 bases lay outside the gene matches. This CDR3 has 15 residues. The CDR3 DNA reads as TGTGCCACCAGCAGAGGACAGGGCTCCTACAATGAGCAGTTCTTC. Protein: CATSRGQGSYNEQFF.

V gene TRBV20-1 combines with J gene TRBJ1-1, with a tentative D call TRBD1 (6 bases). The germline CDR1 and CDR2 sequences are DFQATT and SNEGSKA (reference sequence). V shed 2 bases and J shed 4 bases, with 14 bases lying between them. This CDR3 has 14 amino acids. The CDR3 DNA is TGCAGTGCTAGATCCCCGGGGGCGGCCACTGAAGCTTTCTTT. It yields the protein CSARSPGAATEAFF.

J is TRBJ2-1 and V is TRBV5-1; 14 bases match TRBD2. The germline gives CDR1 SGHRS, CDR2 YFSETQ. The CDR3 spans 17 residues. Trimming at V came to 4 bases and at J to 4 bases, leaving 7 bases not matched to a gene. CDR3 amino acids: CASSVGLAGEGYNEQFF. As DNA, the CDR3 is TGCGCCAGCAGCGTGGGACTAGCGGGAGAAGGGTACAATGAGCAGTTCTTC.

This clonotype appeared a few times. This chain uses TRBV7-8 with TRBJ2-2, with D possibly called TRBD1 or TRBD2 (5 bases each). The CDR3 has 15 amino acids. The germline V and J ends were trimmed by 4 bases and 5 bases, with 14 bases remaining between them. Germline-derived CDR1 and CDR2 are SGHVS and FQNEAQ. CDR3 loop: CASSSDGTGTGELFF. The CDR3 DNA sequence: TGTGCCAGCAGCTCCGACGGGACGGGAACCGGGGAGCTGTTTTTT.